This T cell receptor beta chain was sequenced in a study of blood T cell repertoires in COVID-19. Study background: Collection of acute and convalescent COVID-19 samples took place in the United States, Italy and Spain. Nucleic acid was either cDNA or gDNA, and it came from T cells, B-cell-depleted T cells, or PBMCs.

How the authors handled the data: Using reference gene primer amplification, nucleated cell counts were estimated. Clones were read by immunoSEQ multiplex PCR, and TCRdb kept only the in-frame ones, dropping some. For V, J and clone size, that table is used; D and trimming come from the DNA. The sample has under 250,000 clones; around four fifths are singletons. The CDR3 runs 19 residues. V was clipped by 7 bases and J by 6 bases; unmatched bases: 24. Germline values: CDR1 LNHDA, CDR2 SQIVND (reference sequence). This chain links TRBV19 with TRBJ2-4; 7 bases align to TRBD2. Specimen: peripheral blood. The clonotype comes from a woman aged 45-60 years with acute or convalescent COVID-19. The CDR3 nucleotides are TGTGCCAGTACCGAACGGGGGGTAAGGGGAGGCCGAGCAGGAAACATTCAGTACTTC. It codes for CASTERGVRGGRAGNIQYF.